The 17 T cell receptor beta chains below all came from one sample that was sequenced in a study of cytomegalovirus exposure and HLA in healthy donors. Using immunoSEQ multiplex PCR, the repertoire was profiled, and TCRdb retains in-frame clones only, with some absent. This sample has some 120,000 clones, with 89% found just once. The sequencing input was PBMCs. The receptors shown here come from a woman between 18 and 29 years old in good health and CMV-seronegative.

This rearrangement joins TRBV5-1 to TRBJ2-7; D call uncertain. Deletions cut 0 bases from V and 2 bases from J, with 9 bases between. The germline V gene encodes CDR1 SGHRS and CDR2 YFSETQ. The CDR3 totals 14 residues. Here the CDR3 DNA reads TGCGCCAGCAGCTTGGCTGGGCCAGCCTACGAGCAGTACTTC. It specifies CASSLAGPAYEQYF.

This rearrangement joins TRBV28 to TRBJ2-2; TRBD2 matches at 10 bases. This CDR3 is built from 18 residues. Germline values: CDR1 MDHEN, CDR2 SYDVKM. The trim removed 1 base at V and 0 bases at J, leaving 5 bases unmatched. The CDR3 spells CASSLSQGLATNTGELFF. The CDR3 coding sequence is TGTGCCAGCAGTTTATCGCAGGGACTAGCGACGAACACCGGGGAGCTGTTTTTT. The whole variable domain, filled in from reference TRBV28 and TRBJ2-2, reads DVKVTQSSRYLVKRTGEKVFLECVQDMDHENMFWYRQDPGLGLRLIYFSYDVKMKEKGDIPEGYSVSREKKERFSLILESASTNQTSMYLCASSLSQGLATNTGELFFGEGSRLTVL.

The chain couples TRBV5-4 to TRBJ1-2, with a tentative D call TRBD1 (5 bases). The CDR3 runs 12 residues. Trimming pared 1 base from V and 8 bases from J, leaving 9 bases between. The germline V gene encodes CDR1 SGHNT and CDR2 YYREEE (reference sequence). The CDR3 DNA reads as TGTGCCAGCAGCTTGCAGGGCTGGGGCTACACCTTC. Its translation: CASSLQGWGYTF.

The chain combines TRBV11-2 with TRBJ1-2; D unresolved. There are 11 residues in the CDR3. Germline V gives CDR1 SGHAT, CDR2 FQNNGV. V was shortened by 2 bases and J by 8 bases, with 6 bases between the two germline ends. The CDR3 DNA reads TGTGCCAGCAGCTTAACTAGGGGCTACACCTTC. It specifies CASSLTRGYTF.

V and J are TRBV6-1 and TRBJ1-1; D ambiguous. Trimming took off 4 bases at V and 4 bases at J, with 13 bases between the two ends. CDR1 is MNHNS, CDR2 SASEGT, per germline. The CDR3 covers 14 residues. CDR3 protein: CASSAVVVSTEAFF. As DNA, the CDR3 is TGTGCCAGCAGTGCCGTGGTGGTGAGCACTGAAGCTTTCTTT.

CDR3 coding DNA: TGTGCCAGCAGCGTAGTCGGTGGTGTGACAGGGAGTTTTGGCTACACCTTC. Amino acids: CASSVVGGVTGSFGYTF. This chain joins TRBV9 and TRBJ1-2; 7 positions match TRBD1. This CDR3 region has 17 residues. Germline lookup yields CDR1 SGDLS and CDR2 YYNGEE. The V and J ends lost 0 bases and 7 bases, in that order; junction bases with no gene match: 15. Together with reference TRBV9 and TRBJ1-2, the CDR3 gives the full variable domain: DSGVTQTPKHLITATGQRVTLRCSPRSGDLSVYWYQQSLDQGLQFLIQYYNGEERAKGNILERFSAQQFPDLHSELNLSSLELGDSALYFCASSVVGGVTGSFGYTFGSGTRLTVV.

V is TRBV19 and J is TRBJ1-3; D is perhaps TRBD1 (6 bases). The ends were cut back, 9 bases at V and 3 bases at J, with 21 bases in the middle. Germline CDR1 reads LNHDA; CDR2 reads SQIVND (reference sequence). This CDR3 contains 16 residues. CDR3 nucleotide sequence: TGTGCCAGCCAGACGTCCCGGGACATTTTTGGAAACACCATATATTTT. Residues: CASQTSRDIFGNTIYF.

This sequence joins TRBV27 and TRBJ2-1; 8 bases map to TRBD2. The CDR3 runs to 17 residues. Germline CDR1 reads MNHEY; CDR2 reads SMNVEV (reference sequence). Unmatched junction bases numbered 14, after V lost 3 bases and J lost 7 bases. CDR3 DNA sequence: TGTGCCAGCAGTTTTAATGGCCCAGCGGGAGCCTGGAATGAGCAGTTCTTC. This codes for CASSFNGPAGAWNEQFF.

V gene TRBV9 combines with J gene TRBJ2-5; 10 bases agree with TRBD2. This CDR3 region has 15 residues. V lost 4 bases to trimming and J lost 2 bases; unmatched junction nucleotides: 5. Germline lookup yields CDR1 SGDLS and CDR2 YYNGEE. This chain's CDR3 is CASSLAGEPQETQYF. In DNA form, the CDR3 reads TGTGCCAGCAGCCTAGCGGGAGAGCCTCAAGAGACCCAGTACTTC.

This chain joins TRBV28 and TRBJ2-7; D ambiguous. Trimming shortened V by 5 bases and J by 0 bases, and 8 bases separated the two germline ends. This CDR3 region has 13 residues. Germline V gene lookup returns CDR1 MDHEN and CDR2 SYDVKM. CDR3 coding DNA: TGTGCCAGCAGTGTAAGTAGCTCCTACGAGCAGTACTTC. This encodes CASSVSSSYEQYF. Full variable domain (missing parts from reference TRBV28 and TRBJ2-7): DVKVTQSSRYLVKRTGEKVFLECVQDMDHENMFWYRQDPGLGLRLIYFSYDVKMKEKGDIPEGYSVSREKKERFSLILESASTNQTSMYLCASSVSSSYEQYFGPGTRLTVT.

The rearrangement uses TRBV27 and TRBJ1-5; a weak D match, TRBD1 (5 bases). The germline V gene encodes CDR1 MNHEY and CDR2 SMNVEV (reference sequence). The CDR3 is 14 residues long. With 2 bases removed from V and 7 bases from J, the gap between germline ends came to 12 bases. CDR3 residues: CASSLQGPGQPQHF. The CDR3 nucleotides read TGTGCCAGCAGTTTACAGGGTCCCGGGCAGCCCCAGCATTTT.

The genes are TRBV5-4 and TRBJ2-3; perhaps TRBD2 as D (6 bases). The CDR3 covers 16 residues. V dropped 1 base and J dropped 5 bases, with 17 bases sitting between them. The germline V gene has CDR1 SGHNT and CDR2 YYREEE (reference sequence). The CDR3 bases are TGTGCCAGCAGCTTGTCAGGTGGCGGGAAAATAGATACGCAGTATTTT. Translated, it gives CASSLSGGGKIDTQYF.

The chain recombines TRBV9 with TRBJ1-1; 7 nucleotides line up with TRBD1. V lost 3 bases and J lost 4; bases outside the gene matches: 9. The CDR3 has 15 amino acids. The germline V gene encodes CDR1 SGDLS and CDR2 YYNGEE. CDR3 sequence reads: CASSARTGDITEAFF. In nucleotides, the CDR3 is TGTGCCAGCAGCGCCAGAACAGGGGATATCACTGAAGCTTTCTTT.

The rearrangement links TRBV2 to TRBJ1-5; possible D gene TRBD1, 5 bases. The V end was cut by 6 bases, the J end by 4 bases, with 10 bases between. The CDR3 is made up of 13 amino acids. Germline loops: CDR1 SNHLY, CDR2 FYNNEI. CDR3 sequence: CASRVTANQPQHF. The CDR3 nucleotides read TGTGCCAGCAGGGTGACAGCTAATCAGCCCCAGCATTTT.

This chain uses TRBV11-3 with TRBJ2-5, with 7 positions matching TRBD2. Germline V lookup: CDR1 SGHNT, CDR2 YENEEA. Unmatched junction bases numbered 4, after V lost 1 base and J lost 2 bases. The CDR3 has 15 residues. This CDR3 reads CASSLGRGIQETQYF. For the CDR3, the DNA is TGTGCCAGCAGCTTAGGGCGGGGGATACAAGAGACCCAGTACTTC.

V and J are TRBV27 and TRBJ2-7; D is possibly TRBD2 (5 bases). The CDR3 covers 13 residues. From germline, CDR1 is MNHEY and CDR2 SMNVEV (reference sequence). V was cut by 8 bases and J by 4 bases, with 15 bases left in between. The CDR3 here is CASGAGKPYEQYF. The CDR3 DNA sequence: TGTGCCAGCGGAGCCGGGAAGCCATACGAGCAGTACTTC.

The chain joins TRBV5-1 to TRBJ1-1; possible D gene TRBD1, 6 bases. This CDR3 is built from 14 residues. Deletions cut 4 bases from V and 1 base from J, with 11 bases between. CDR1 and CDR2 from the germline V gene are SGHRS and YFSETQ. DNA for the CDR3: TGCGCCAGCAGCCGGGGGGCCCCGAACACTGAAGCTTTCTTT. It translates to CASSRGAPNTEAFF.